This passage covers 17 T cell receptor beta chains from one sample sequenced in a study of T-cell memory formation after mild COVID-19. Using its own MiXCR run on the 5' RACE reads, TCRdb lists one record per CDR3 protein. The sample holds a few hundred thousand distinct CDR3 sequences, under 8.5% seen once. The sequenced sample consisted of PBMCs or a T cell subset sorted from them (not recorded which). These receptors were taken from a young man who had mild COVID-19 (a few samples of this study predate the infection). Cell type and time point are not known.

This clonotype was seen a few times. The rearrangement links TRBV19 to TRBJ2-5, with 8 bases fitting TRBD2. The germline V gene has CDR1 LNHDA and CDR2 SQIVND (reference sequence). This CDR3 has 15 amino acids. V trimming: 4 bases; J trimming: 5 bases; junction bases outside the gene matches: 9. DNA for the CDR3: TGTGCCAGTAGTACCCCCGGGGGGGCCTCGGAGACCCAGTACTTC. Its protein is CASSTPGGASETQYF.

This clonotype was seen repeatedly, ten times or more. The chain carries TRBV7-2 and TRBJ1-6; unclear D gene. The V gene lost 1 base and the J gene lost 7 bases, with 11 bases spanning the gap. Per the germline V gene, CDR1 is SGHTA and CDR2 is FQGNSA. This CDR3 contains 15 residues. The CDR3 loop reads CASSLESVTNSPLHF. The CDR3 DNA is TGTGCCAGCAGCTTAGAGTCCGTGACAAATTCACCCCTCCACTTT.

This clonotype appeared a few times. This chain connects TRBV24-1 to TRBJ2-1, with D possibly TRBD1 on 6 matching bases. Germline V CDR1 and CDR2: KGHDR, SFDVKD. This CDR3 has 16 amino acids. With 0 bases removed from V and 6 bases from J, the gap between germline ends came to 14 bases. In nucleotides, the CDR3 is TGTGCCACCAGTGATTTGGGACAGCCGGATCGCAATGAGCAGTTCTTC. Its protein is CATSDLGQPDRNEQFF.

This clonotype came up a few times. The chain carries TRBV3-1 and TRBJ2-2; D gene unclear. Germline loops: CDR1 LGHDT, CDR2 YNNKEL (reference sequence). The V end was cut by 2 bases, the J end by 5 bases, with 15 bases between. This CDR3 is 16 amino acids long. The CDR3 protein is CASSQPRTSRTGELFF. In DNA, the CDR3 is TGTGCCAGCAGCCAACCTCGGACCTCGAGGACCGGGGAGCTGTTTTTT.

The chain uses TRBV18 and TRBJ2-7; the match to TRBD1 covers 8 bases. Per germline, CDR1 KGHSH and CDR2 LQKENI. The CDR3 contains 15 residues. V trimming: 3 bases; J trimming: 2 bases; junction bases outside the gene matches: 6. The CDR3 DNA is TGTGCCAGCTCACCCCCCGACAGGGGCCCCTACGAGCAGTACTTC. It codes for CASSPPDRGPYEQYF.

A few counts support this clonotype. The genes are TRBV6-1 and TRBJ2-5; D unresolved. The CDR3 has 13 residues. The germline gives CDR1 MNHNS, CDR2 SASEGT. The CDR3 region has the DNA TGTGCTATTTCTTGGGCAGGAGAAGAGACCCAGTACTTC. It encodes CAISWAGEETQYF.

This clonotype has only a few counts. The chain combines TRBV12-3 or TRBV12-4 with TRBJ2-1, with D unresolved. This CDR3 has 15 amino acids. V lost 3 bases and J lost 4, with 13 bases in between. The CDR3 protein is CASSFGEPIYNEQFF. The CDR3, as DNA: TGTGCCAGCAGTTTTGGGGAACCGATATACAATGAGCAGTTCTTC.

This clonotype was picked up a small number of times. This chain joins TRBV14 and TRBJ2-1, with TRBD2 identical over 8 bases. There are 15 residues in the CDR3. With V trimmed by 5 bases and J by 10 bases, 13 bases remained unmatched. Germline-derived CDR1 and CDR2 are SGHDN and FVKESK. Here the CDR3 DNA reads TGTGCCAGCAGCTCCAGAGTTAGCGGGGCTAGGGAGCAGTTCTTC. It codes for CASSSRVSGAREQFF.

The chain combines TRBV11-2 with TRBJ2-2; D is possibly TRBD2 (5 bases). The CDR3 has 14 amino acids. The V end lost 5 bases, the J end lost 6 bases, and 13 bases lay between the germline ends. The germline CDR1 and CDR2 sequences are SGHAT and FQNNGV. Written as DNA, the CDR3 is TGTGCCAGCAGCCCGCTGGAGGTCGCCGGGGAGCTGTTTTTT. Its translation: CASSPLEVAGELFF.

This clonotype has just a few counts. CDR3 in DNA: TGTGCCAGCAGCTTAGAGTGGGGGTCGTATGAGCAGTTCTTC. This encodes CASSLEWGSYEQFF. This sequence joins TRBV11-2 and TRBJ2-1; the D gene could be TRBD1 or TRBD2 (5 bases each). Trimming left V 0 bases short and J 8 bases short, with 11 bases between. CDR1 and CDR2 (germline): SGHAT, FQNNGV. This CDR3 has 14 residues.

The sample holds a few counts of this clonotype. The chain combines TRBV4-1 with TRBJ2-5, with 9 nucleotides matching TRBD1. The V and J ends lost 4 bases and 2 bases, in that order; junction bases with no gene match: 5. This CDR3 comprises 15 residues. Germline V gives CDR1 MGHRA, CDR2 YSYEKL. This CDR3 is CASSRGQGGQETQYF. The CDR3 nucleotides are TGCGCCAGCAGCCGGGGACAGGGAGGACAAGAGACCCAGTACTTC.

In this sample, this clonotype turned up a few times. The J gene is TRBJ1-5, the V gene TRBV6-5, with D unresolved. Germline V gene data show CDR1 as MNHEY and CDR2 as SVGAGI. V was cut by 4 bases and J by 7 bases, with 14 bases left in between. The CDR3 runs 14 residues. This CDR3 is CASSSVFMGQPQHF. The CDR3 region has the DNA TGTGCCAGCAGTTCGGTTTTCATGGGGCAGCCCCAGCATTTT.

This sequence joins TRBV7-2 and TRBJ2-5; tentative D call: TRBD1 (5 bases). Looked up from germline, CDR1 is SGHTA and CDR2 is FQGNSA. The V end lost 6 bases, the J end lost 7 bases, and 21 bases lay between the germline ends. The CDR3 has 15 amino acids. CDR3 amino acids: CASREPRFPQGTQYF. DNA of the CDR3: TGTGCCAGCAGGGAGCCCAGGTTTCCGCAGGGGACCCAGTACTTC.

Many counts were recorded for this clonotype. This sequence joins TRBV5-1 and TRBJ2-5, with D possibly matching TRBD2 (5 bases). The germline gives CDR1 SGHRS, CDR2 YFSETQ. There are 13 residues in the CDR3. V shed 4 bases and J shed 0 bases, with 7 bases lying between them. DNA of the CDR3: TGCGCCAGCAGCCGGAGGTACCAAGAGACCCAGTACTTC. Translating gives CASSRRYQETQYF. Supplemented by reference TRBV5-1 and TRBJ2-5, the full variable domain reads KAGVTQTPRYLIKTRGQQVTLSCSPISGHRSVSWYQQTPGQGLQFLFEYFSETQRNKGNFPGRFSGRQFSNSRSEMNVSTLELGDSALYLCASSRRYQETQYFGPGTRLLVL.

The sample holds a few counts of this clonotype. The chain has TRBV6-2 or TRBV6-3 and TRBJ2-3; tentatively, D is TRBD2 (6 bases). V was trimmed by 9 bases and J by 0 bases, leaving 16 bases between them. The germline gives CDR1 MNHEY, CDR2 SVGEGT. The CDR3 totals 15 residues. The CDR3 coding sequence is TGTGCCAGTTCCTCGCGGACTACCAGCACAGATACGCAGTATTTT. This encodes CASSSRTTSTDTQYF.

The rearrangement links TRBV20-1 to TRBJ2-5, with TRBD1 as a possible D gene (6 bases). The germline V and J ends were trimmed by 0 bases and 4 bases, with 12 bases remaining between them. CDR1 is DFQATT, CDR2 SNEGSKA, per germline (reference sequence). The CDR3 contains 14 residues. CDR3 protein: CSARELTGRETQYF. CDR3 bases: TGCAGTGCTAGAGAACTAACAGGGAGAGAGACCCAGTACTTC.

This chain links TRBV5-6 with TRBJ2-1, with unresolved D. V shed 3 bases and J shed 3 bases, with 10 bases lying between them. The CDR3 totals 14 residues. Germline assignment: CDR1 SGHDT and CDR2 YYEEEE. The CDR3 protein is CASSSDGSYNEQFF. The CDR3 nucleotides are TGTGCCAGCAGCTCCGACGGTAGCTACAATGAGCAGTTCTTC.